This T cell receptor beta chain was sequenced in a study of PD-L1 blockade in urothelial cancer. Time point: pretreatment peripheral blood. The patients' disease, urothelial carcinoma, was locally advanced or metastatic. Here immunoSEQ multiplex PCR was the method, and the copy in TCRdb shows in-frame clones only, minus some. The sample shows about 130,000 clones, around 84% of them seen only once. The germline V gene has CDR1 MNHNY and CDR2 SVGAGI (reference sequence). This CDR3 contains 15 residues. V dropped 7 bases and J dropped 0; count of bases not matched to a gene: 7. This clone was seen just once.

This TCR was recovered from a man over 45 with urothelial cancer. The chain has TRBV6-6 and TRBJ2-3; TRBD2 aligns across 7 bases. The sequencing used PBMCs, collected around atezolizumab (anti-PD-L1) treatment. For the CDR3, the DNA is TGTGCCAGCAAAGGGAGGGAGGGAAGCACAGATACGCAGTATTTT. Translating gives CASKGREGSTDTQYF.